The sequence of this TCR beta chain was determined in a study of PD-1 blockade in classical Hodgkin lymphoma. Germline CDR1 reads LNHNV; CDR2 reads YYDKDF (reference sequence). The CDR3 is made up of 12 amino acids. V lost 4 bases, J lost 5 bases, and 8 bases lay in between. Using immunoSEQ multiplex PCR, the repertoire was profiled, and TCRdb retains in-frame clones only, with some absent. The table records 100,000 or so clones, about 89% of them present only once. All patients relapsed after autologous stem cell transplantation, and brentuximab vedotin exposure varied. Best responses fell into complete response, partial response or progressive disease. Study findings and constraints: There was a significant rise in CD4+ TCR diversity by C4D1, with no such rise for CD8+. Underlying causes for the observed repertoire differences were not defined, possibly disease activity or prior therapy. Baseline diversity in complete responders resembled that of newly diagnosed patients.

In this sample, this clone turned up once. Its matching antigen is unknown. This TCR was recovered from a human donor with classical Hodgkin lymphoma. V is TRBV15 and J is TRBJ2-5; possible D gene TRBD2, 5 bases. Here the sequenced sample was peripheral blood mononuclear cells (PBMCs), taken before the second cycle of nivolumab. In DNA form, the CDR3 reads TGTGCCACCAGCAAAACGGGGGAGACCCAGTACTTC. Residues: CATSKTGETQYF.